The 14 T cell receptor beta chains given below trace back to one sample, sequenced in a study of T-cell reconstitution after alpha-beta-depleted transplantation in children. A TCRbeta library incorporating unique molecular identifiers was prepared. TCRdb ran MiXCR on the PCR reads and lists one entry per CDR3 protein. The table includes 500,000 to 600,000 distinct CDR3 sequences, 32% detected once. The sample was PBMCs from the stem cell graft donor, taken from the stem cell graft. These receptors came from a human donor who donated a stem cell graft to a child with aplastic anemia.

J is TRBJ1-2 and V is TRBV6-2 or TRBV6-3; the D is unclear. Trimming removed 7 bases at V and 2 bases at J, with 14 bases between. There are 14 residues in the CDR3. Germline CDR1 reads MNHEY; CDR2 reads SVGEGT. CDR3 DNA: TGTGCCAGCAACCCCCTGGGCCAAAACTATGGCTACACCTTC. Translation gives CASNPLGQNYGYTF.

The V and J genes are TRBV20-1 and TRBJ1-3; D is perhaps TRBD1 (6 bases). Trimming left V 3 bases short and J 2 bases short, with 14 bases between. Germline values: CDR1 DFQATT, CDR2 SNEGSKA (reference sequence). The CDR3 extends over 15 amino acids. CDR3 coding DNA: TGCAGTGCTAGTGCCCGGGACACTCCTGGAAACACCATATATTTT. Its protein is CSASARDTPGNTIYF.

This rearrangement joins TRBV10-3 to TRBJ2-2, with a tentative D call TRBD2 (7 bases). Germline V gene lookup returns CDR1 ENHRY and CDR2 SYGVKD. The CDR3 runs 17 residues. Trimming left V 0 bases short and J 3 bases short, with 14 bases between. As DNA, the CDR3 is TGTGCCATCAGTGAGTCACGTCGGGGGGCCGACACCGGGGAGCTGTTTTTT. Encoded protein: CAISESRRGADTGELFF.

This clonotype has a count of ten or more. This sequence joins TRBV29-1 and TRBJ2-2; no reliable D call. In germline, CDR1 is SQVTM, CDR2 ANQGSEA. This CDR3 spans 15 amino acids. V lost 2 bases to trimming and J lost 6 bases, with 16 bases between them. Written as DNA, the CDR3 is TGCAGCGTTGAAATTCAAGGGTTTGGTGCCGGGGAGCTGTTTTTT. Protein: CSVEIQGFGAGELFF.

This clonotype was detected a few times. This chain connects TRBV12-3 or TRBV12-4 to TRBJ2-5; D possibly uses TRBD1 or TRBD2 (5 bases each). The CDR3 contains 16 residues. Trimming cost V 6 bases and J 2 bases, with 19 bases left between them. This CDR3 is CASSTAIGTSQETQYF. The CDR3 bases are TGTGCCAGCAGCACTGCAATCGGGACGAGTCAAGAGACCCAGTACTTC.

As DNA, the CDR3 is TGTGCCAGTAGCGTCAGGGGGCGCCGGGACGAAAAACTGTTTTTT. This encodes CASSVRGRRDEKLFF. V is TRBV19 and J is TRBJ1-4; 8 bases are shared with TRBD1. Losses at the gene ends were 6 bases for V and 8 bases for J; bases not matched to a gene: 11. This CDR3 region has 15 residues. Germline loops: CDR1 LNHDA, CDR2 SQIVND (reference sequence).

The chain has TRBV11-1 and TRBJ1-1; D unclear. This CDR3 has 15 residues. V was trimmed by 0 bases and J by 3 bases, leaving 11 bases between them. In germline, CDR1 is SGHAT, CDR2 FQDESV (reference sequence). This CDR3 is CASSLASGAHTEAFF. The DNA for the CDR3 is TGTGCCAGCAGCTTAGCAAGTGGCGCTCACACTGAAGCTTTCTTT.

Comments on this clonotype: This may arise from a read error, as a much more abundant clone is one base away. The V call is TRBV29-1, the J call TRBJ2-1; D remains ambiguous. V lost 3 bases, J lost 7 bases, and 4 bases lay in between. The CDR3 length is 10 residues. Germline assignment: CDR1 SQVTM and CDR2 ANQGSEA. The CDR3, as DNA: TGCAGCGTTGAGGAGAATGAGCAGTTCTTC. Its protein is CSVEENEQFF.

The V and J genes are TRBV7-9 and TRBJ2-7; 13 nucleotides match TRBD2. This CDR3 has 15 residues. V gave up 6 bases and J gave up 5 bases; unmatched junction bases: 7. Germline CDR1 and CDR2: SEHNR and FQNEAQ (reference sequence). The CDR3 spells CASRILAGGTNEQYF. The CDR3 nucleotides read TGTGCCAGCAGGATACTAGCGGGAGGGACGAACGAGCAGTACTTC.

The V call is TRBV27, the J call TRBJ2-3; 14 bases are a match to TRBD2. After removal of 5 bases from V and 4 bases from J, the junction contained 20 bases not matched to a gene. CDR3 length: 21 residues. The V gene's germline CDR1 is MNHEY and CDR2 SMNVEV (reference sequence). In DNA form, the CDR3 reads TGTGCCAGCAGTCCCGGGTACATTGTGGGGACTAGCGGGAGAGGCCCAGATACGCAGTATTTT. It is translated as CASSPGYIVGTSGRGPDTQYF.

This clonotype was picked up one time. The chain's CDR3 is CASSTQKLPGPYEQYF. The CDR3 nucleotides read TGTGCCAGCAGTACCCAAAAGTTACCCGGGCCCTACGAGCAGTACTTC. This chain links TRBV27 with TRBJ2-7; D ambiguous. The length of the CDR3 is 16 residues. The V gene's germline CDR1 is MNHEY and CDR2 SMNVEV (reference sequence). Trimming took off 5 bases at V and 2 bases at J, with 19 bases between the two ends.

The CDR3 here is CSVEGGSSYGYTF. In nucleotides, the CDR3 is TGCAGCGTTGAGGGGGGATCCTCTTATGGCTACACCTTC. V gene TRBV29-1 combines with J gene TRBJ1-2, with a possible D match to TRBD1 (5 bases). CDR1 and CDR2 (germline): SQVTM, ANQGSEA. Trimming pared 3 bases from V and 5 bases from J, leaving 13 bases between. There are 13 residues in the CDR3.

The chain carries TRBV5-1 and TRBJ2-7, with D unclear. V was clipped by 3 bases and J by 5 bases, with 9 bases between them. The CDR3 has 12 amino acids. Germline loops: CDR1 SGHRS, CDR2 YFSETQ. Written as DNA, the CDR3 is TGCGCCAGCAGCTATTATGGGGACGAGCAGTACTTC. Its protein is CASSYYGDEQYF.

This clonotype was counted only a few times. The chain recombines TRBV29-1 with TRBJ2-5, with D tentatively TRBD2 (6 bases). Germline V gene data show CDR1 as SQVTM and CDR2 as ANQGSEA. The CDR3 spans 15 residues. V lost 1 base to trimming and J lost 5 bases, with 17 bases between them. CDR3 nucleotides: TGCAGCGTTGAAGGCGGGAAGGGATCGCCGGAGACCCAGTACTTC. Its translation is CSVEGGKGSPETQYF.